These 5 T cell receptor beta chains were sequenced from one sample in a study of synovial regulatory T cells in juvenile arthritis. Sequenced by immunoSEQ multiplex PCR; TCRdb stores in-frame clones only, minus some. Its listing shows fewer than 9,000 clones. Sequenced: Treg cells from blood. Subset reported: remaining (HLA-DR-negative) circulating blood Treg cells. The receptor set was obtained from a donor younger than 30 with juvenile idiopathic arthritis.

The genes are TRBV10-3 and TRBJ1-2; without DNA, the TCRdb call of TRBD1 cannot be checked. CDR3 length: 14 residues. No nucleotide data were recorded. Germline values: CDR1 ENHRY, CDR2 SYGVKD. The chain's CDR3 is CAIRRGQPIYGYTF.

V is TRBV9 and J is TRBJ2-1; the TCRdb D gene call, TRBD2, has no DNA to confirm it. CDR3 length: 18 residues. Nucleotide data are not available. Germline V CDR1 and CDR2: SGDLS, YYNGEE. The CDR3 loop is CASSVDLAGGSSYNEQFF.

V usage is TRBV2 and J usage is TRBJ2-3. CDR1 and CDR2 (germline): SNHLY, FYNNEI. This CDR3 comprises 12 residues. The nucleotide record is missing. This CDR3 reads CASSRSGDTQYF.

This rearrangement joins TRBV10-3 to TRBJ2-7; TCRdb proposes TRBD2, but this gene call is untestable without DNA. CDR1 ENHRY and CDR2 SYGVKD come from the germline V gene. The CDR3 consists of 13 residues. No nucleotide data were recorded. The CDR3 reads CAISASGPYEQYF.

The chain uses TRBV19 and TRBJ1-2; the D call from TCRdb, TRBD1, cannot be confirmed without DNA. Germline V lookup: CDR1 LNHDA, CDR2 SQIVND (reference sequence). The CDR3 spans 13 residues. A DNA sequence was not provided. CDR3 protein: CASEDRTGYGYTF. Looking up the rest from reference TRBV19 and TRBJ1-2 gives the full variable domain: DGGITQSPKYLFRKEGQNVTLSCEQNLNHDAMYWYRQDPGQGLRLIYYSQIVNDFQKGDIAEGYSVSREKKESFPLTVTSAQKNPTAFYLCASEDRTGYGYTFGSGTRLTVV.